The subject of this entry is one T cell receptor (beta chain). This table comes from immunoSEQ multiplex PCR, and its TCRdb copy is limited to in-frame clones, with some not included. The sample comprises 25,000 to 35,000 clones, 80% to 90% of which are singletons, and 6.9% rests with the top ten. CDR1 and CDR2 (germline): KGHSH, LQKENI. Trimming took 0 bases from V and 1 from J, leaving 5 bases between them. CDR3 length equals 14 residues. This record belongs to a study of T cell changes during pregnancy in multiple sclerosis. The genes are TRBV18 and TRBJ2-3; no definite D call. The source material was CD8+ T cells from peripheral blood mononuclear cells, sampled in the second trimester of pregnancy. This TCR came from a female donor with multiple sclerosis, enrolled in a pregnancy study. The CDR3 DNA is TGTGCCAGCTCACCACCAATAGGCACAGATACGCAGTATTTT. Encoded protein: CASSPPIGTDTQYF.